This T cell receptor (beta chain) was profiled in a study of T cells after yellow fever vaccination. This clonotype showed up just a few times. Its target is unknown. Study results and limitations: The secondary response was weaker but peaked faster, day 5 versus 15. From the bulk population, abundant clonotypes could contaminate and appear within FACS-sorted repertoires. Although most clonotypes did not, a small share appeared in both CD4 and CD8 compartments.

The germline gives CDR1 SGHRS, CDR2 YFSETQ. The CDR3 spans 13 residues. The J segment lost 6 bases and the V segment lost 1 base, leaving 1 base of the junction unmatched. For TCR, cDNA came from 5'RACE template switching, which added a universal primer site and UMIs. Using its own MiXCR run on the 5' RACE reads, TCRdb lists one record per CDR3 protein. Here the sample spans around 260,000 distinct CDR3 sequences, roughly 4.8% being singletons. The source is a man in his late teens or twenties who received the YFV17D yellow fever vaccine. The sample was CD4+ T cells sorted from PBMCs, taken on the day of the yellow fever booster vaccination. The V and J genes are TRBV5-1 and TRBJ1-2; TRBD1 matches at 9 bases. DNA for the CDR3: TGCGCCAGCAGCTTGAGGGACAGGGATGGCTACACCTTC. It specifies CASSLRDRDGYTF.